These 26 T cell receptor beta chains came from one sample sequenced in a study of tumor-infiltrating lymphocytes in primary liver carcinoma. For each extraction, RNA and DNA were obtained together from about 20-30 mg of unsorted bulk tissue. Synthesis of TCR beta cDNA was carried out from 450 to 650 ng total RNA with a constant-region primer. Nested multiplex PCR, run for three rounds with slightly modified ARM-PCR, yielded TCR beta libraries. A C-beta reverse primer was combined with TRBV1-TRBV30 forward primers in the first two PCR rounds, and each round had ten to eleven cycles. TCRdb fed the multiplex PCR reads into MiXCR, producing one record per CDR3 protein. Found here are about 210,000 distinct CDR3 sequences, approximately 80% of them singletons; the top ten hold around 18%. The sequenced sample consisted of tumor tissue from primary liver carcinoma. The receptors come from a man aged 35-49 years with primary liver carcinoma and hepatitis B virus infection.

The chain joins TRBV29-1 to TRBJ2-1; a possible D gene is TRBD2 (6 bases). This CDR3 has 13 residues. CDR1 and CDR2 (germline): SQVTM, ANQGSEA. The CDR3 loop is CRNARDFTREQFF. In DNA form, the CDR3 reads TGCCGCAACGCCCGGGACTTCACGAGGGAGCAGTTCTTC.

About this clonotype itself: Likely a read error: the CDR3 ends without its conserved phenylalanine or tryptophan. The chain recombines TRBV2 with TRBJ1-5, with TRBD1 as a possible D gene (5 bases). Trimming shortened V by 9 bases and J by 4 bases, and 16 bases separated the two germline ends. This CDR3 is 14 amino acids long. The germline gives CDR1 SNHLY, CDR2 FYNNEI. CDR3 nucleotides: TGTGCCAGGAGCCGCGACAGCTTTAATCAGCCCCAGCATTAT. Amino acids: CARSRDSFNQPQHY.

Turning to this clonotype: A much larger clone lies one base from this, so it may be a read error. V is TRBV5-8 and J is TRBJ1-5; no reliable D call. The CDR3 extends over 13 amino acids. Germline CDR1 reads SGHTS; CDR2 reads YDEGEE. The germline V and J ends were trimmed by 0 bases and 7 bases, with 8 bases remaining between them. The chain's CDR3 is CASSLVGHQPQHF. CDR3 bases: TGTGCCAGCAGCTTGGTAGGGCACCAGCCCCAGCATTTT.

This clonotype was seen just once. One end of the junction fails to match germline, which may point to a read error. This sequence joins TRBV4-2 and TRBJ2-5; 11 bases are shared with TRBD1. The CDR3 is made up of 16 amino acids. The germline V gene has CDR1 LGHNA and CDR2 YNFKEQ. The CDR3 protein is CASSQGGTGGQETQYF. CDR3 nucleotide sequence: TGTGCTAGCAGCCAAGGTGGGACAGGGGGCCAAGAGACCCAGTACTTC.

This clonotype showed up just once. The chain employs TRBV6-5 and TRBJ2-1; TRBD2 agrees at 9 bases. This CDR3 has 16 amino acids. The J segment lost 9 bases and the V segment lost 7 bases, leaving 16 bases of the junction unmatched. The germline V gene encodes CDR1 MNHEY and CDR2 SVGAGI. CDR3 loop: CASIPILAGPPGEQFF. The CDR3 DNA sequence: TGTGCCAGCATTCCTATCCTAGCGGGACCCCCTGGTGAGCAGTTCTTC.

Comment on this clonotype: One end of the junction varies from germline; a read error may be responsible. CDR3 sequence (DNA): TGTGCCAGTAGTGAGGCCCATAATCAACCCCAGCATTTT. Translation gives CASSEAHNQPQHF. J is TRBJ1-5 and V is TRBV6-1, with D unresolved. CDR1 and CDR2 from the germline V gene are MNHNS and SASEGT. The CDR3 is 13 amino acids.

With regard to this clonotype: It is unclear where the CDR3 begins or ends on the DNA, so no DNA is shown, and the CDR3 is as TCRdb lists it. The CDR3 spells CASSLVAGGTYNEQFF. The gene calls are TRBV5-1 and TRBJ2-1; TRBD2 is taken as the D call from the table, unchecked against the DNA. Germline lookup yields CDR1 SGHRS and CDR2 YFSETQ. The CDR3 is 16 amino acids in total, end residues counted.

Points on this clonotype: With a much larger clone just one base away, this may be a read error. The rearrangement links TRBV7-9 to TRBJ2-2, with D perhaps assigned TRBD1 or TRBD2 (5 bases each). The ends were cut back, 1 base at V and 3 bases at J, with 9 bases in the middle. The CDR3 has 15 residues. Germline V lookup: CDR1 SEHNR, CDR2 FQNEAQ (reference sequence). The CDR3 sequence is CASSLGRDDTGELFF. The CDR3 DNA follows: TGTGCCAGCAGCTTAGGCAGGGACGACACCGGGGAGCTGTTTTTT.

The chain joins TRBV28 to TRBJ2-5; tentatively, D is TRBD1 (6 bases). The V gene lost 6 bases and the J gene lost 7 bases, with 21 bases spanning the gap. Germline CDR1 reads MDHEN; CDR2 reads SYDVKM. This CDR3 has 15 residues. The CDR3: CASSTSQGTLGTQYF. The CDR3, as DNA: TGTGCCAGCAGCACGTCCCAGGGGACATTGGGGACCCAGTACTTC.

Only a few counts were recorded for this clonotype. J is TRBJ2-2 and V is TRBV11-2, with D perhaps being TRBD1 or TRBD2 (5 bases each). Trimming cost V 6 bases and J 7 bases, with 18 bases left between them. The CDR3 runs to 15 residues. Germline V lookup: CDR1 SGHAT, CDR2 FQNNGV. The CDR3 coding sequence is TGTGCCAGCAGACCCGGAATGGTGGGGGACGGGGAGCTGTTTTTT. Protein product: CASRPGMVGDGELFF.

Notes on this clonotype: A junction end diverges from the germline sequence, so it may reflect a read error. The CDR3 nucleotides read TGTGCCTTCAGTGACTCGAAAGGGCTCTTTGGCTACACCTTC. Translated: CAFSDSKGLFGYTF. The rearrangement joins TRBV10-3 to TRBJ1-2; D ambiguous. Germline CDR1 reads ENHRY; CDR2 reads SYGVKD. The CDR3 has 14 amino acids.

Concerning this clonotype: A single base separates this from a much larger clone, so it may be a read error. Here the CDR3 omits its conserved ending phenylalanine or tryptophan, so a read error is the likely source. The CDR3 DNA reads TGTGCCAGCGCTAGGTCGGGGGGCTACACCTCC. Residues: CASARSGGYTS. This rearrangement joins TRBV28 to TRBJ1-2; D gene ambiguous. Trimming removed 8 bases from V and 8 bases from J, with 12 bases in between. Germline CDR1 is MDHEN and CDR2 is SYDVKM. The CDR3 runs to 11 residues.

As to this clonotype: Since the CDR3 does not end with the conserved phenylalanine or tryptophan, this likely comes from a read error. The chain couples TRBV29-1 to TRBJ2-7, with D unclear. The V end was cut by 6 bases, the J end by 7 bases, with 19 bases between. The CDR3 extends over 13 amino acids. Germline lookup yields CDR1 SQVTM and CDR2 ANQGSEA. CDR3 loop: CSVGDLPVWEQYL. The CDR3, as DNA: TGCAGCGTAGGTGACTTACCTGTCTGGGAGCAGTACTTA.

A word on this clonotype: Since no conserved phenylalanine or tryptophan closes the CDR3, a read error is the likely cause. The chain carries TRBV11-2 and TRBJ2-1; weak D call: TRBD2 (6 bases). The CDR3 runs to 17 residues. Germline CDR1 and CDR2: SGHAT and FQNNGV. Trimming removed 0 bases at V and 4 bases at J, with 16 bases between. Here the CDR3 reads CASSLDRGGMFYNEQFV. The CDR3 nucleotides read TGTGCCAGCAGCTTAGATAGGGGCGGGATGTTTTACAATGAGCAGTTCGTC.

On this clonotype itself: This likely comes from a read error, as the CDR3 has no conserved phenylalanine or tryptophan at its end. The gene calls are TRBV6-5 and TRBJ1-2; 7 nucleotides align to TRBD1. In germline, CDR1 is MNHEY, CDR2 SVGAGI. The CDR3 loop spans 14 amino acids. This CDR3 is CTSSYSWDSYGYTL. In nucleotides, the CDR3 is TGTACCAGCAGTTACTCGTGGGACAGCTATGGCTACACCTTA.

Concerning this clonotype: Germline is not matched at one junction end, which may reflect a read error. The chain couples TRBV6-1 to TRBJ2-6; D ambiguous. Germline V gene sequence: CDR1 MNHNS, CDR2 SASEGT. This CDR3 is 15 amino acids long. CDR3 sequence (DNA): TGTGCCAGCAGTAAATTCTCCCAAGAGGCCAACTTCCTGACTTTC. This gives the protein CASSKFSQEANFLTF.

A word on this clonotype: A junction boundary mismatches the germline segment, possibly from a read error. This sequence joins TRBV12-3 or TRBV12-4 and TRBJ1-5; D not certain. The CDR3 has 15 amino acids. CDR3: CVSREGPGINQPQHF. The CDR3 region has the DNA TGTGTCAGCAGAGAAGGGCCCGGGATCAATCAGCCCCAACATTTT.

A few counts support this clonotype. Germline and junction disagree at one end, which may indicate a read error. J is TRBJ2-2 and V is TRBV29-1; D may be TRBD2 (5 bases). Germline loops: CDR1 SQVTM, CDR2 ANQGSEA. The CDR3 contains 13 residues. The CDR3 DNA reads TGCAACGTTGTTGGCAGTAACACCGGGGAGTTGTTTTTT. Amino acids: CNVVGSNTGELFF.

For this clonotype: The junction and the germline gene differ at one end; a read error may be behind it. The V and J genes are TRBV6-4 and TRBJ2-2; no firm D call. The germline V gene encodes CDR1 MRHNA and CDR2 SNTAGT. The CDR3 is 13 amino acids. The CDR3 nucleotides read TGTGCCAGCAGTGACTCGAACACCGGAGAGCTGGTTTTT. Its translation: CASSDSNTGELVF.

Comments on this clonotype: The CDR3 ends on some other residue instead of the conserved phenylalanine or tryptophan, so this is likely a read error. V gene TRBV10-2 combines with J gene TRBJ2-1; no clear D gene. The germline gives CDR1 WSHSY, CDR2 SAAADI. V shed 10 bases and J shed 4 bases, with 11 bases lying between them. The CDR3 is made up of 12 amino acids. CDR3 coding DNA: TGCGCCAACAGCCACGGGTACAATGAGCAGTTCTTA. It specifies CANSHGYNEQFL.

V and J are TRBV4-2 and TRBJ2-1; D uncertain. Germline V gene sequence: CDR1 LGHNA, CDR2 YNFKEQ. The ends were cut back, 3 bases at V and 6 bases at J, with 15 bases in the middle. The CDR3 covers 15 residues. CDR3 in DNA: TGTGCCAGCAGCCATCTTAATTTTTCCAGCAATGAGCAGTTCTTC. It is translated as CASSHLNFSSNEQFF.

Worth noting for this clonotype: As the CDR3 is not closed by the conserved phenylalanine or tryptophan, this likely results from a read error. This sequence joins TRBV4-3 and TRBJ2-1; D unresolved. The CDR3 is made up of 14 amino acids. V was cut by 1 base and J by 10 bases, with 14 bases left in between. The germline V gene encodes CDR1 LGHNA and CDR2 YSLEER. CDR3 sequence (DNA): TGCGCCAGCAGCCAAGGGATCAATTTCGACGAGCAGTTCTCC. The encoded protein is CASSQGINFDEQFS.

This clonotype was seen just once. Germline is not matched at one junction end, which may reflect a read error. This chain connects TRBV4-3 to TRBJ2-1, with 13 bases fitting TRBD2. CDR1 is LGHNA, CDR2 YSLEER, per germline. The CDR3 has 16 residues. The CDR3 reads CASSPHGTSGTNVQFF. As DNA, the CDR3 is TGCGCCAGCAGCCCCCACGGGACTAGCGGGACTAATGTGCAGTTCTTC.

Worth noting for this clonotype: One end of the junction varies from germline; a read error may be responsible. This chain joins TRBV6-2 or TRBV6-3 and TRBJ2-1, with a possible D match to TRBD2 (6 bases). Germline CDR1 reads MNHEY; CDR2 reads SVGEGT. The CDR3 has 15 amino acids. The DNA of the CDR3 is TGTGCCAGCGCCCGGAGCGGGCCCTCCAACGATGAGCAGTCCTTC. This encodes CASARSGPSNDEQSF.

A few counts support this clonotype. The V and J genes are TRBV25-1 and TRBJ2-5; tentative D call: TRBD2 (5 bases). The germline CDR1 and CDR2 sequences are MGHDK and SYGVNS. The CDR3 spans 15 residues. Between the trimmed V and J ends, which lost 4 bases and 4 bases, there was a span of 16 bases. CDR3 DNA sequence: TGTGCCAGCAGTGGCCCCCTTAAGGCGGGAGAGACCCAGTACTTC. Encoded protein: CASSGPLKAGETQYF. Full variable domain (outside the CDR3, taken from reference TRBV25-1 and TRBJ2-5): EADIYQTPRYLVIGTGKKITLECSQTMGHDKMYWYQQDPGMELHLIHYSYGVNSTEKGDLSSESTVSRIRTEHFPLTLESARPSHTSQYLCASSGPLKAGETQYFGPGTRLLVL.

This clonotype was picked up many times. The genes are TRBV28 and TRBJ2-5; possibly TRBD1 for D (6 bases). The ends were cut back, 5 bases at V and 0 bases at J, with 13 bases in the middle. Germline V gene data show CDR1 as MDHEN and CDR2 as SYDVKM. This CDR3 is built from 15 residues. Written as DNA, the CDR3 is TGTGCCAGCAGTCTCCATAGGGGGAACCAAGAGACCCAGTACTTC. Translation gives CASSLHRGNQETQYF.